The 12 T cell receptor beta chains in this list originate from one sample, sequenced in a study of blood T cell repertoires in COVID-19. Sequenced by immunoSEQ multiplex PCR; TCRdb stores in-frame clones only, minus some. The sample includes 40,000 to 50,000 clones, about 80% of them seen just once. Sequenced: peripheral blood. These receptors all come from a woman aged 80 or older with acute or convalescent COVID-19.

The J gene is TRBJ2-1, the V gene TRBV3-1 (or the pseudogene TRBV3-2); D not certain. The germline V gene has CDR1 LGHDT and CDR2 YNNKEL (reference sequence). Trimming took off 1 base at V and 10 bases at J, with 8 bases between the two ends. The CDR3 runs to 12 residues. The CDR3 sequence: CASSQVGREQFF. DNA for the CDR3: TGTGCCAGCAGCCAAGTTGGCAGGGAGCAGTTCTTC.

The CDR3 sequence: CSVQGSYNSPLHF. The CDR3 coding sequence is TGCAGCGTTCAGGGCTCCTATAATTCACCCCTCCACTTT. The chain joins TRBV29-1 to TRBJ1-6; weak D call: TRBD1 (5 bases). The CDR3 totals 13 residues. V was shortened by 5 bases and J by 0 bases, with 5 bases between the two germline ends. Germline V gene data show CDR1 as SQVTM and CDR2 as ANQGSEA.

The J gene is TRBJ1-5, the V gene TRBV7-2, with TRBD1 as a possible D gene (6 bases). The CDR3 covers 14 residues. Deletions cut 5 bases from V and 11 bases from J, with 19 bases between. CDR1 and CDR2 (germline): SGHTA, FQGNSA. The CDR3 spells CASSRPIRGEAQHF. DNA of the CDR3: TGTGCCAGCAGCCGTCCCATCAGGGGAGAGGCCCAGCATTTT.

The chain combines TRBV7-9 with TRBJ2-2; TRBD2 matches at 14 bases. V was pared by 9 bases and J by 6 bases, with 6 bases of the junction left unmatched. The CDR3 length is 15 residues. CDR1 is SEHNR, CDR2 FQNEAQ, per germline (reference sequence). The CDR3 loop is CASGLAGGEAGELFF. CDR3 sequence (DNA): TGTGCCAGTGGACTAGCGGGGGGCGAGGCCGGGGAGCTGTTTTTT.

The genes are TRBV6-5 and TRBJ2-7; the D gene is possibly TRBD1 (7 bases). The germline gives CDR1 MNHEY, CDR2 SVGAGI. The V and J ends lost 6 bases and 5 bases respectively, with 11 bases between them. The CDR3 consists of 12 residues. The CDR3 spells CASSSRGDEQYF. CDR3 nucleotide sequence: TGTGCCAGCAGCTCCAGGGGGGACGAGCAGTACTTC.

This clone was seen only once. The chain carries TRBV20-1 and TRBJ1-4, with D hard to call. Germline V gives CDR1 DFQATT, CDR2 SNEGSKA (reference sequence). V was cut by 3 bases and J by 16 bases, with 21 bases left in between. CDR3 length: 13 residues. CDR3 coding DNA: TGCAGTGCTAGTGGAGGGTTAGACGCGGTAGGGTTTTTT. Translation gives CSASGGLDAVGFF.

CDR3 DNA: TGTGCCACCAGTGATTGGACAGGGAGCTCCTACGAGCAGTACTTC. This sequence encodes CATSDWTGSSYEQYF. This chain links TRBV24-1 with TRBJ2-7, with 8 bases matching TRBD1. Germline assignment: CDR1 KGHDR and CDR2 SFDVKD. V gave up 2 bases and J gave up 0 bases; unmatched junction bases: 2. The length of the CDR3 is 15 residues.

V usage is TRBV3-1 (or the pseudogene TRBV3-2) and J usage is TRBJ1-2, with a weak D call TRBD1 (6 bases). V was shortened by 3 bases and J by 8 bases, with 16 bases between the two germline ends. This CDR3 has 14 amino acids. CDR1 is LGHDT, CDR2 YNNKEL, per germline (reference sequence). CDR3 protein: CASSQELGAAGYTF. CDR3 sequence (DNA): TGTGCCAGCAGCCAGGAATTGGGGGCTGCCGGCTACACCTTC.

The rearrangement uses TRBV15 and TRBJ2-7; D is unclear. V lost 0 bases, J lost 5 bases, and 11 bases lay in between. From germline, CDR1 is LNHNV and CDR2 YYDKDF (reference sequence). This CDR3 is 14 amino acids long. In nucleotides, the CDR3 is TGTGCCACCAGCAGAGACGACCGCCGGGACGAGCAGTACTTC. Its protein is CATSRDDRRDEQYF. The full variable domain, completed using reference TRBV15 and TRBJ2-7, is DAMVIQNPRYQVTQFGKPVTLSCSQTLNHNVMYWYQQKSSQAPKLLFHYYDKDFNNEADTPDNFQSRRPNTSFCFLDIRSPGLGDTAMYLCATSRDDRRDEQYFGPGTRLTVT.

CDR3 DNA: TGTGCCTGGAGTGTCGGGGTGGGTCCCGGGGAGCTGTTTTTT. Protein product: CAWSVGVGPGELFF. The V call is TRBV30, the J call TRBJ2-2; a possible D gene is TRBD2 (5 bases). Trimming took off 0 bases at V and 6 bases at J, with 11 bases between the two ends. The CDR3 runs 14 residues. Germline V gene sequence: CDR1 GTSNPN, CDR2 SVGIG (reference sequence).

Worth noting for this clone: Other DNA sequences in this specimen translate into the identical CDR3. V usage is TRBV5-8 and J usage is TRBJ2-1; 7 positions match TRBD1. The germline V gene encodes CDR1 SGHTS and CDR2 YDEGEE. J was trimmed by 5 bases and V by 3 bases; bases with no gene match: 2. The CDR3 extends over 13 amino acids. The CDR3 DNA is TGTGCCAGCAGCTCGGACAGGCACAATGAGCAGTTCTTC. Its translation is CASSSDRHNEQFF.

The chain couples TRBV5-1 to TRBJ1-2; weak D call: TRBD1 (6 bases). The V end lost 0 bases, the J end lost 7 bases, and 13 bases lay between the germline ends. The CDR3 covers 14 residues. Germline CDR1 reads SGHRS; CDR2 reads YFSETQ. CDR3 DNA sequence: TGCGCCAGCAGCTTGGACAGGGAATCAAGTGGCTACACCTTC. It is translated as CASSLDRESSGYTF.